The clone carrying this TCR beta chain appeared a few times. A single record per CDR3 protein comes from TCRdb applying MiXCR to the RT-PCR reads. Seen here are about 680,000 distinct CDR3 sequences, 14% observed once, and the top ten hold roughly 4%. Trimming took 0 bases from V and 3 from J, leaving 15 bases between them. Germline CDR1 reads SGHRS; CDR2 reads YFSETQ. CDR3 length: 17 residues. The V and J genes are TRBV5-1 and TRBJ2-2; D not resolved. This clonotype was obtained from a female donor in good health, serving as a healthy control. Input material: memory CD4+ T cells from blood. Here the CDR3 reads CASSLAPPGTDTGELFF. CDR3 sequence (DNA): TGCGCCAGCAGCTTGGCCCCCCCGGGCACAGACACCGGGGAGCTGTTTTTT.